These 19 T cell receptor beta chains were all obtained from the same sample, sequenced in a study of siplizumab effects on memory and regulatory T cells. Assay: immunoSEQ multiplex PCR; the TCRdb copy retains only in-frame clones and omits some. Of about 69,000 clones detected, approximately 89% appear once; the ten largest clones hold 1.5% to 2%. Sequencing was carried out using Tregs sorted from blood. The receptors originated from a human donor in good health.

The chain is built from TRBV7-9 and TRBJ2-5; possibly TRBD2 for D (6 bases). The J call is in doubt because the DNA end fits TRBJ2-7 better. CDR1 SEHNR and CDR2 FQNEAQ come from the germline V gene (reference sequence). The length of the CDR3 is 14 residues. CDR3 nucleotides: TGTGCCAGCAGCTTATACGGCGGGAAAGACGAGCAGTACTTC. Encoded protein: CASSLYGGKDEQYF.

The rearrangement links TRBV5-1 to TRBJ2-5; 10 bases map to TRBD1. J was trimmed by 4 bases and V by 0 bases; bases with no gene match: 6. The CDR3 is 16 residues long. From germline, CDR1 is SGHRS and CDR2 YFSETQ. CDR3: CASSLEAGQGSETQYF. The CDR3 nucleotides read TGCGCCAGCAGCTTGGAGGCGGGACAGGGGTCAGAGACCCAGTACTTC.

This clone was seen a few times. This rearrangement joins TRBV4-3 to TRBJ1-5; 8 bases match TRBD1. CDR3 length: 18 amino acids. CDR1 LGHNA and CDR2 YSLEER come from the germline V gene. V lost 0 bases, J lost 6 bases, and 13 bases stayed unmatched. The CDR3 DNA reads TGCGCCAGCAGCCAAGAGGTCCCCGGACAGGGACTCGGTCAGCCCCAGCATTTT. This codes for CASSQEVPGQGLGQPQHF.

This chain uses TRBV11-3 with TRBJ2-5; D is unclear. From germline, CDR1 is SGHNT and CDR2 YENEEA. Trimming shortened V by 1 base and J by 7 bases, and 16 bases separated the two germline ends. This CDR3 comprises 15 residues. The DNA of the CDR3 is TGTGCCAGCAGCTTAGGCAGGATACCTACGGGGACCCAGTACTTC. Translation gives CASSLGRIPTGTQYF.

This clone was observed a handful of times. V gene TRBV28 combines with J gene TRBJ2-7; 12 bases are shared with TRBD2. Unmatched junction bases numbered 7, after V lost 6 bases and J lost 4 bases. The length of the CDR3 is 15 residues. Germline V gives CDR1 MDHEN, CDR2 SYDVKM. CDR3 sequence reads: CASSPGLAGGYEQYF. CDR3 bases: TGTGCCAGCAGCCCTGGGCTAGCGGGAGGGTACGAGCAGTACTTC. Full variable domain (missing parts from reference TRBV28 and TRBJ2-7): DVKVTQSSRYLVKRTGEKVFLECVQDMDHENMFWYRQDPGLGLRLIYFSYDVKMKEKGDIPEGYSVSREKKERFSLILESASTNQTSMYLCASSPGLAGGYEQYFGPGTRLTVT.

The chain employs TRBV18 and TRBJ1-1; D unclear. The V end was cut by 4 bases, the J end by 4 bases, with 16 bases between. The germline gives CDR1 KGHSH, CDR2 LQKENI. This CDR3 contains 15 residues. The CDR3 region is CASSLTGRGSTEAFF. CDR3 DNA sequence: TGTGCCAGCTCACTCACCGGGCGGGGAAGCACTGAAGCTTTCTTT. Full variable domain (rest looked up from reference TRBV18 and TRBJ1-1): NAGVMQNPRHLVRRRGQEARLRCSPMKGHSHVYWYRQLPEEGLKFMVYLQKENIIDESGMPKERFSAEFPKEGPSILRIQQVVRGDSAAYFCASSLTGRGSTEAFFGQGTRLTVV.

This chain uses TRBV5-8 with TRBJ2-7; 7 bases line up with TRBD1. The CDR3 is 14 amino acids. Trimming cost V 5 bases and J 10 bases; bases outside gene matches: 15. Germline V gene data show CDR1 as SGHTS and CDR2 as YDEGEE. The CDR3 DNA is TGTGCCAGCAGATTATCGACAGGGATTGCAACCCAGTACTTC. This translates into CASRLSTGIATQYF.

For the CDR3, the DNA is TGTGCCAGCAGCTCCCCCGGGACAGGAGGCTATGGCTACACCTTC. Protein: CASSSPGTGGYGYTF. V and J are TRBV7-9 and TRBJ1-2; 8 bases are shared with TRBD1. The length of the CDR3 is 15 residues. The V and J ends lost 4 bases and 4 bases, in that order; junction bases with no gene match: 8. The germline V gene encodes CDR1 SEHNR and CDR2 FQNEAQ (reference sequence).

The J gene is TRBJ2-7, the V gene TRBV7-2, with TRBD1 matching over 7 bases. Germline V gives CDR1 SGHTA, CDR2 FQGNSA. CDR3 length: 13 residues. Trimming took 0 bases from V and 4 from J; bases not matched to a gene: 0. This chain's CDR3 is CASSLADRYEQYF. The CDR3 coding sequence is TGTGCCAGCAGCTTAGCGGACAGGTACGAGCAGTACTTC.

The chain links TRBV28 to TRBJ1-1; perhaps TRBD1 as D (6 bases). The germline V gene has CDR1 MDHEN and CDR2 SYDVKM. This CDR3 comprises 12 residues. V was clipped by 5 bases and J by 10 bases, with 14 bases between them. The CDR3, as DNA: TGTGCCAGCAGTCTATTAAGGGACACAGCTTTCTTT. This sequence encodes CASSLLRDTAFF.

This clone has only one observation. This chain links TRBV4-2 with TRBJ2-3, with 12 bases fitting TRBD2. The germline gives CDR1 LGHNA, CDR2 YNFKEQ. This CDR3 has 17 amino acids. The ends lost 2 bases at V and 6 bases at J; junction bases unmatched: 9. The CDR3 nucleotides are TGTGCCAGCAGCCAAAACGGACTAGCGGGATTATTGGATACGCAGTATTTT. It translates to CASSQNGLAGLLDTQYF.

This clone was recorded only once. The V and J genes are TRBV6-1 and TRBJ2-7, with D unclear. Germline CDR1 and CDR2: MNHNS and SASEGT. The CDR3 contains 11 residues. V dropped 4 bases and J dropped 4 bases, with 5 bases sitting between them. CDR3 sequence: CASSGLYEQYF. The CDR3 nucleotides read TGTGCCAGCAGTGGATTATACGAGCAGTACTTC.

V is TRBV7-3 and J is TRBJ2-1; D may correspond to TRBD1 or TRBD2 (5 bases each). V was trimmed by 0 bases and J by 5 bases, leaving 14 bases between them. The germline V gene encodes CDR1 SGHTA and CDR2 FQGTGA. CDR3 length: 16 residues. CDR3 loop: CASSLTLPGPNNEQFF. The CDR3 DNA sequence: TGTGCCAGCAGCTTAACCCTACCGGGGCCTAACAATGAGCAGTTCTTC. The variable domain in full, completed from reference TRBV7-3 and TRBJ2-1, reads GAGVSQTPSNKVTEKGKYVELRCDPISGHTALYWYRQSLGQGPEFLIYFQGTGAADDSGLPNDRFFAVRPEGSVSTLKIQRTERGDSAVYLCASSLTLPGPNNEQFFGPGTRLTVL.

The chain links TRBV10-3 to TRBJ2-1; 9 positions match TRBD2. Germline values: CDR1 ENHRY, CDR2 SYGVKD. This CDR3 spans 16 amino acids. Germline trimming cut 6 bases from V and 4 bases from J; bases unmatched to any gene: 10. The CDR3 is CAIRPSGTAAYNEQFF. CDR3 nucleotide sequence: TGTGCCATCAGACCTAGCGGGACGGCCGCTTACAATGAGCAGTTCTTC.

About this clone: Compared with germline, one end of the junction differs, possibly owing to a read error. The chain couples TRBV5-1 to TRBJ1-2; D may be TRBD1 (5 bases). Per germline, CDR1 SGHRS and CDR2 YFSETQ. This CDR3 is built from 14 residues. The CDR3 DNA reads TGTGCCAGCAGCTTGGGCGGGGGTTTGGATGGCTACACCTTC. It yields the protein CASSLGGGLDGYTF.

V usage is TRBV5-1 and J usage is TRBJ2-1; 10 bases line up with TRBD1. The CDR3 sequence is 19 residues long. V lost 1 base to trimming and J lost 2 bases; unmatched junction nucleotides: 12. From germline, CDR1 is SGHRS and CDR2 YFSETQ. In DNA, the CDR3 is TGCGCCAGCAGCTTGCGAAGACAGGGGGCGAGCACGGCCTACAATGAGCAGTTCTTC. It is translated as CASSLRRQGASTAYNEQFF.

V is TRBV4-1 and J is TRBJ2-1; 14 positions agree with TRBD2. The CDR3 length is 16 residues. Germline lookup yields CDR1 MGHRA and CDR2 YSYEKL. The ends lost 4 bases at V and 7 bases at J; junction bases unmatched: 6. The CDR3 sequence is CASSRTGLAGVNEQFF. The CDR3 bases are TGCGCCAGCAGCCGTACGGGACTAGCGGGAGTGAATGAGCAGTTCTTC.

The chain joins TRBV11-2 to TRBJ2-3; D not resolved. Trimming removed 1 base from V and 1 base from J, with 12 bases in between. Per germline, CDR1 SGHAT and CDR2 FQNNGV. CDR3 length equals 16 residues. CDR3 protein: CASSLGSQVGTDTQYF. DNA of the CDR3: TGTGCCAGCAGCTTAGGTTCGCAGGTGGGCACAGATACGCAGTATTTT. The full variable domain, completed using reference TRBV11-2 and TRBJ2-3, is EAGVAQSPRYKIIEKRQSVAFWCNPISGHATLYWYQQILGQGPKLLIQFQNNGVVDDSQLPKDRFSAERLKGVDSTLKIQPAKLEDSAVYLCASSLGSQVGTDTQYFGPGTRLTVL.

The CDR3 DNA sequence: TGTGCCATCAGACCTAGCGGGCGGGCCTACGAGCAGTACTTC. Translating gives CAIRPSGRAYEQYF. The rearrangement joins TRBV10-3 to TRBJ2-7; 8 positions agree with TRBD2. CDR1 and CDR2 from the germline V gene are ENHRY and SYGVKD. Losses at the gene ends were 6 bases for V and 2 bases for J; bases not matched to a gene: 6. This CDR3 comprises 14 residues.